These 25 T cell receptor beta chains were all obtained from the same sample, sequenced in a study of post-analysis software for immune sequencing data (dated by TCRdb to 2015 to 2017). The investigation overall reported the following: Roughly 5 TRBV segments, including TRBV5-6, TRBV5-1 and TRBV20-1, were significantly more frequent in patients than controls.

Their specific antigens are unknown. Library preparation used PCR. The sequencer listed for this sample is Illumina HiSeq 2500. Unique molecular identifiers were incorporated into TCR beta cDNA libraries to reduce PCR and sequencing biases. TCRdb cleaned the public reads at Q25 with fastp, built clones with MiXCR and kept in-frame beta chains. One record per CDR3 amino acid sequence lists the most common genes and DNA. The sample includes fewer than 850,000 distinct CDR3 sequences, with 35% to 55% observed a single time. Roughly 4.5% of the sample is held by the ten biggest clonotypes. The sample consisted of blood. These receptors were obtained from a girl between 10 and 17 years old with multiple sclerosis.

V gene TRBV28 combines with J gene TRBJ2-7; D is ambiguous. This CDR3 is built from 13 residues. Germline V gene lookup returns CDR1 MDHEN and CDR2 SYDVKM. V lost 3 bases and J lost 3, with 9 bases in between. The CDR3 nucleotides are TGTGCCAGCAGTTTGAGTGCCCGCTACGAGCAGTACTTC. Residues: CASSLSARYEQYF.

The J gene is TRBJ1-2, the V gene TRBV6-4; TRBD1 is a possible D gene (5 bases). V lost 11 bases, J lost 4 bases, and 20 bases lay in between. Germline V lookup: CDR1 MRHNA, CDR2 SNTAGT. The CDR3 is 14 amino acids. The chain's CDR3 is CAHPRHRLPYGYTF. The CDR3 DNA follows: TGTGCCCACCCGAGGCACAGGTTGCCCTATGGCTACACCTTC.

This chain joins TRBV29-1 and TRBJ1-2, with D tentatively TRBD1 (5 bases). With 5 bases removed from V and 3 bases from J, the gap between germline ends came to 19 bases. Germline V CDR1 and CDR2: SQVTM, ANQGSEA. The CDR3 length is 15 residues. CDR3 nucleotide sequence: TGCAGCGTTCTAGGGGAGAATCCCCTCGACTATGGCTACACCTTC. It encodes CSVLGENPLDYGYTF.

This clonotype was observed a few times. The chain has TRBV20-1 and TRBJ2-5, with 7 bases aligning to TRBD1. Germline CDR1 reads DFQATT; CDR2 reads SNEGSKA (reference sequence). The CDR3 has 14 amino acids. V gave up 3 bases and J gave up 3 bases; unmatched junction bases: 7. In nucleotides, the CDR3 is TGCAGTGCTAGGCGGACAGGAAGCAAAGAGACCCAGTACTTC. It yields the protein CSARRTGSKETQYF.

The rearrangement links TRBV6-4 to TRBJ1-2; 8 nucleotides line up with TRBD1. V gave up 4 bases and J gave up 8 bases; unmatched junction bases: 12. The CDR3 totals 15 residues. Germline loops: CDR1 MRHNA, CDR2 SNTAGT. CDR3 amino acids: CASSGDPGGARGYTF. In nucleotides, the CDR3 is TGTGCCAGCAGTGGCGACCCAGGGGGCGCGAGGGGCTACACCTTC.

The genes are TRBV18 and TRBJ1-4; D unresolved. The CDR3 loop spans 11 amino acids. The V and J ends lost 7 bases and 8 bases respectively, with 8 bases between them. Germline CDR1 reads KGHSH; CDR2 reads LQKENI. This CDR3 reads CASWTGEKLFF. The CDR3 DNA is TGTGCCAGCTGGACCGGGGAAAAACTGTTTTTT.

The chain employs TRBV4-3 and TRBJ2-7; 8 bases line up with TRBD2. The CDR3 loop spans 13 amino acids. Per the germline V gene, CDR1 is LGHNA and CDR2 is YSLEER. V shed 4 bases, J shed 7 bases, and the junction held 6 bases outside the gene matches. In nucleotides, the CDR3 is TGCGCCAGCAGCCGGGTAGCGGGGCGTGAGCAGTACTTC. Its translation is CASSRVAGREQYF.

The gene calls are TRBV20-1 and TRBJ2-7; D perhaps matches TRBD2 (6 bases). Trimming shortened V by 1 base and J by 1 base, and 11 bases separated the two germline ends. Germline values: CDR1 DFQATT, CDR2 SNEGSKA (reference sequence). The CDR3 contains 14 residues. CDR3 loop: CSARGGTSSYEQYF. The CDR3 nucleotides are TGCAGTGCTAGAGGTGGGACTTCTTCCTACGAGCAGTACTTC.

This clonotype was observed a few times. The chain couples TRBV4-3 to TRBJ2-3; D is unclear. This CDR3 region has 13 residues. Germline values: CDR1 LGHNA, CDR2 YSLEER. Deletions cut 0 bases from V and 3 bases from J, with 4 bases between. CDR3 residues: CASSQDVTDTQYF. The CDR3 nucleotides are TGCGCCAGCAGCCAAGATGTGACAGATACGCAGTATTTT.

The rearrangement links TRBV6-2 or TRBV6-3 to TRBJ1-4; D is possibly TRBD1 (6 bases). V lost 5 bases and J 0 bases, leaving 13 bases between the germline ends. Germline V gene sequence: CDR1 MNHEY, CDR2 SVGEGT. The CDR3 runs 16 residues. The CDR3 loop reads CASSRSGTSTNEKLFF. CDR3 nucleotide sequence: TGTGCCAGCAGTCGTTCCGGGACATCAACTAATGAAAAACTGTTTTTT.

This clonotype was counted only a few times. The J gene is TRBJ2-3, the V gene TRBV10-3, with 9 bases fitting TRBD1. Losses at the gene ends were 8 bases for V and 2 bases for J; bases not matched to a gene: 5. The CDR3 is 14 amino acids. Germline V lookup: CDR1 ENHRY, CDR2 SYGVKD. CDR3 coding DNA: TGTGCCATCGGACAGGGGAAAGTCACAGATACGCAGTATTTT. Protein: CAIGQGKVTDTQYF.

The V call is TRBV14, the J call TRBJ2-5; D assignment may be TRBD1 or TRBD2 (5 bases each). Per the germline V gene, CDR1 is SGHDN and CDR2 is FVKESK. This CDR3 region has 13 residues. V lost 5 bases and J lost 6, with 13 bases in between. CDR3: CASSATRGQTQYF. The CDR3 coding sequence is TGTGCCAGCAGCGCGACCCGGGGACAGACCCAGTACTTC.

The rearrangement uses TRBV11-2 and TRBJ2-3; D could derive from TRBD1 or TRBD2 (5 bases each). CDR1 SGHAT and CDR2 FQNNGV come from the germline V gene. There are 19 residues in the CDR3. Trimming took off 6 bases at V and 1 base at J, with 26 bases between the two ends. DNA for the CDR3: TGTGCCAGCAGGCCACTTATCCTCCGGGACCCACCAGGCACAGATACGCAGTATTTT. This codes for CASRPLILRDPPGTDTQYF.

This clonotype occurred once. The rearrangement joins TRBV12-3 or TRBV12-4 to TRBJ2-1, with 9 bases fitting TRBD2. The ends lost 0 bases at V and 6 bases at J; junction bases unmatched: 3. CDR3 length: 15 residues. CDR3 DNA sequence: TGTGCCAGCAGTTTAGCTAGCGGGAGTTTCAATGAGCAGTTCTTC. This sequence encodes CASSLASGSFNEQFF.

Here the CDR3 reads CASSLLGGDQPQHF. The CDR3 bases are TGCGCCAGCAGCTTGCTAGGGGGCGATCAGCCCCAGCATTTT. The gene calls are TRBV5-1 and TRBJ1-5; TRBD1 aligns across 7 bases. The CDR3 is made up of 14 amino acids. The germline V gene has CDR1 SGHRS and CDR2 YFSETQ. The V segment lost 1 base and the J segment 5 bases; nucleotides outside the gene matches: 3. Filled out from reference TRBV5-1 and TRBJ1-5, the complete variable domain reads KAGVTQTPRYLIKTRGQQVTLSCSPISGHRSVSWYQQTPGQGLQFLFEYFSETQRNKGNFPGRFSGRQFSNSRSEMNVSTLELGDSALYLCASSLLGGDQPQHFGDGTRLSIL.

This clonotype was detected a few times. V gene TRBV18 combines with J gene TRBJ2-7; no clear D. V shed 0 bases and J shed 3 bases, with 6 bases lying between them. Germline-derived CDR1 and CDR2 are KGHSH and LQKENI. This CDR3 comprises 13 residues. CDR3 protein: CASSPPTYYEQYF. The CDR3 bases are TGTGCCAGCTCACCACCGACATACTACGAGCAGTACTTC.

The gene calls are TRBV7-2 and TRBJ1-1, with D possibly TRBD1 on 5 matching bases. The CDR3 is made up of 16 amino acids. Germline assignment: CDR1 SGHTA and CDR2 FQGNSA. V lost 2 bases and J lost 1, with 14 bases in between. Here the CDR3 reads CASSLYAGAENTEAFF. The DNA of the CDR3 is TGTGCCAGCAGCTTATATGCCGGGGCTGAGAACACTGAAGCTTTCTTT.

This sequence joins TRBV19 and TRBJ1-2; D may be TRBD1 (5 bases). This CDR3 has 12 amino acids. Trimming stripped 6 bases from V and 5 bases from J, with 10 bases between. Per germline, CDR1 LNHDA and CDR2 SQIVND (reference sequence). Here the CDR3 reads CASRWGLYGYTF. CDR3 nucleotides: TGTGCCAGTAGATGGGGGTTATATGGCTACACCTTC. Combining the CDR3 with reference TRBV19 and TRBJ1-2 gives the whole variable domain DGGITQSPKYLFRKEGQNVTLSCEQNLNHDAMYWYRQDPGQGLRLIYYSQIVNDFQKGDIAEGYSVSREKKESFPLTVTSAQKNPTAFYLCASRWGLYGYTFGSGTRLTVV.

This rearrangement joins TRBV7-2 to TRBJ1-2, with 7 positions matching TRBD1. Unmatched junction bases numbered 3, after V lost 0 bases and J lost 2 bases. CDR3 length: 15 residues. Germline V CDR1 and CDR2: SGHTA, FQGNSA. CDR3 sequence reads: CASSLARDRNYGYTF. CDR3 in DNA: TGTGCCAGCAGCTTAGCCCGGGACAGAAACTATGGCTACACCTTC.

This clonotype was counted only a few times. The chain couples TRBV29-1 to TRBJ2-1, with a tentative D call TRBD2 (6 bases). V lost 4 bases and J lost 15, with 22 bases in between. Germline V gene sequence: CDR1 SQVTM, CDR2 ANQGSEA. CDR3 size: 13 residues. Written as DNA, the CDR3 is TGCAGCGTTGTTCGCAACACGGGACTTAATTTGTTCTTC. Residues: CSVVRNTGLNLFF.

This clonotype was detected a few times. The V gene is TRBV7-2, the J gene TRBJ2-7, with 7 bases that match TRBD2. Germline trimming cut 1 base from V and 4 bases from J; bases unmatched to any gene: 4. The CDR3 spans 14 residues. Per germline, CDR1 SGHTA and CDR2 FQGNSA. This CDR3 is CASSLDPSGYEQYF. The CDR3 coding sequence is TGTGCCAGCAGCTTAGATCCTAGCGGTTACGAGCAGTACTTC.

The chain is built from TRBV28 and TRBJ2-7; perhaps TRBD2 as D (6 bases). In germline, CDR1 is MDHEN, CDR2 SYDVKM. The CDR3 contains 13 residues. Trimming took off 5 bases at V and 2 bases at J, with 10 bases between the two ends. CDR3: CASSVGSTYEQYF. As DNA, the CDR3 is TGTGCCAGCAGTGTCGGGAGTACCTACGAGCAGTACTTC.

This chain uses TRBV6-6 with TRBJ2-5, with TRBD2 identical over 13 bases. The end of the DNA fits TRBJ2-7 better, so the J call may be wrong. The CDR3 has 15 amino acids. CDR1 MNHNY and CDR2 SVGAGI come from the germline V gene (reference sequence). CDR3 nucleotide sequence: TGTGCCAGCAGTCCCCGGACTAGCGGGAGTGGCGAGCAGTACTTC. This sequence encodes CASSPRTSGSGEQYF.

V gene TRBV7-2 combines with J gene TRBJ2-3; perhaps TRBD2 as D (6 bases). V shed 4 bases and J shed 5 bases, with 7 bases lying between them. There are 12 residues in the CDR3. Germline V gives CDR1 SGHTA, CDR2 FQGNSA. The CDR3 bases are TGTGCCAGCAGCTCGACTAGAGATACGCAGTATTTT. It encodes CASSSTRDTQYF.

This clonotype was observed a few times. The CDR3 protein is CSASRTSGSSDTQYF. The CDR3 bases are TGCAGTGCTTCCAGGACTAGCGGGAGCTCAGATACGCAGTATTTT. The chain is built from TRBV20-1 and TRBJ2-3; 13 bases are shared with TRBD2. V trimming: 5 bases; J trimming: 4 bases; junction bases outside the gene matches: 6. The CDR3 consists of 15 residues. The V gene's germline CDR1 is DFQATT and CDR2 SNEGSKA (reference sequence).